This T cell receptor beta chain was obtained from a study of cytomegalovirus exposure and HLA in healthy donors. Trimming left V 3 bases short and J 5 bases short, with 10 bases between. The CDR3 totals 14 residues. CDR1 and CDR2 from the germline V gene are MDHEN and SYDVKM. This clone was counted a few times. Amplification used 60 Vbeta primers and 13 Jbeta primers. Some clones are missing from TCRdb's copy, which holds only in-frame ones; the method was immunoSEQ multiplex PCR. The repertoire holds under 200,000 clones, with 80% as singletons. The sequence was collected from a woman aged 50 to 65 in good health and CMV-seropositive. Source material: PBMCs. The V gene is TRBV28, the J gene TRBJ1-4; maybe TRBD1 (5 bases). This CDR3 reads CASSFGGLNEKLFF. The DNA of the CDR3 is TGTGCCAGCAGTTTCGGGGGGTTAAATGAAAAACTGTTTTTT.